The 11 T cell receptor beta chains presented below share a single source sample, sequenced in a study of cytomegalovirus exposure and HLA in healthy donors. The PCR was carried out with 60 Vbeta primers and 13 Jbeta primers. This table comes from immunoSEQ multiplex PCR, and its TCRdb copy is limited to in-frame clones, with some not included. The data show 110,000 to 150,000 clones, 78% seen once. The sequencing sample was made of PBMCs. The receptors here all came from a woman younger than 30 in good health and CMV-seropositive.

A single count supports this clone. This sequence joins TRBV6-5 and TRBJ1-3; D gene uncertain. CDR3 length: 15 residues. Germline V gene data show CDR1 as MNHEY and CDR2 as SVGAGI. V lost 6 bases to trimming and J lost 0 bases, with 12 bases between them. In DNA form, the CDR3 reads TGTGCCAGCAGGCCGATCACCAGCTCTGGAAACACCATATATTTT. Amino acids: CASRPITSSGNTIYF.

CDR3 amino acids: CASSQDRGGGTEAFF. DNA of the CDR3: TGCGCCAGCAGCCAAGACAGGGGGGGCGGCACTGAAGCTTTCTTT. The J gene is TRBJ1-1, the V gene TRBV5-1; 9 bases align to TRBD1. The V gene end was trimmed by 4 bases and the J gene end by 4 bases; junction bases not matched to a gene: 8. The length of the CDR3 is 15 residues. Germline lookup yields CDR1 SGHRS and CDR2 YFSETQ. Combining the CDR3 with reference TRBV5-1 and TRBJ1-1 gives the whole variable domain KAGVTQTPRYLIKTRGQQVTLSCSPISGHRSVSWYQQTPGQGLQFLFEYFSETQRNKGNFPGRFSGRQFSNSRSEMNVSTLELGDSALYLCASSQDRGGGTEAFFGQGTRLTVV.

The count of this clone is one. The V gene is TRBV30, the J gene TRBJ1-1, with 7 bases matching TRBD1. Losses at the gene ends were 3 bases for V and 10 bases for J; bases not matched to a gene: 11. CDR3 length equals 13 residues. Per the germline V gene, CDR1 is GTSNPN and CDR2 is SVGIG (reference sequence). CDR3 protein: CAWRGVGRDRAFF. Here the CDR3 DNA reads TGTGCCTGGAGGGGCGTTGGCCGGGACAGAGCTTTCTTT.

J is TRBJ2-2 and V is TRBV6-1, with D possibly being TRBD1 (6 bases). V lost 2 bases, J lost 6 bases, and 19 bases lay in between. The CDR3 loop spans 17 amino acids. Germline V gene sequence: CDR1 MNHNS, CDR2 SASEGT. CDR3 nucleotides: TGTGCCAGCAGTGAATTGCCCCCCAGGGGCGCCCCCGGGGAGCTGTTTTTT. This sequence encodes CASSELPPRGAPGELFF.

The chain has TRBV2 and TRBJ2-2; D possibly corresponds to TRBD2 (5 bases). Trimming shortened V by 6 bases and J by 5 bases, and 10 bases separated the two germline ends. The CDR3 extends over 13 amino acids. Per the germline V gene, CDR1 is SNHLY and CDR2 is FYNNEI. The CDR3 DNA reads TGTGCCAGCAGGAGCGGATCTACCGGGGAGCTGTTTTTT. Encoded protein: CASRSGSTGELFF.

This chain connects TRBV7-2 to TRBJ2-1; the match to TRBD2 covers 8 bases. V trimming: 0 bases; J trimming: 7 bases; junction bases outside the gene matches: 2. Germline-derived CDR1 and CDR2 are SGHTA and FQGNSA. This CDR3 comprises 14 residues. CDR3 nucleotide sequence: TGTGCCAGCAGCTTAGCGGGACTAGGGAATGAGCAGTTCTTC. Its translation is CASSLAGLGNEQFF.

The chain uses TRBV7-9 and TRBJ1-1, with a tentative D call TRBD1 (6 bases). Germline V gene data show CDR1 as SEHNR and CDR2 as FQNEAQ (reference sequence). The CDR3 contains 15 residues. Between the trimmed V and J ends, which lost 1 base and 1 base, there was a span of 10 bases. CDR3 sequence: CASSLDPRGNTEAFF. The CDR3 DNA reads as TGTGCCAGCAGCTTAGACCCCAGGGGGAACACTGAAGCTTTCTTT. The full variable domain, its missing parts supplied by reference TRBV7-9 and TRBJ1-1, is DTGVSQNPRHKITKRGQNVTFRCDPISEHNRLYWYRQTLGQGPEFLTYFQNEAQLEKSRLLSDRFSAERPKGSFSTLEIQRTEQGDSAMYLCASSLDPRGNTEAFFGQGTRLTVV.

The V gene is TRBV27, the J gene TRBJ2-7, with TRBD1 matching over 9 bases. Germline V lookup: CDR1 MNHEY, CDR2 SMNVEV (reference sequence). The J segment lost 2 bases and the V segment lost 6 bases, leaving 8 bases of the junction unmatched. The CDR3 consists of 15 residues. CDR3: CASSHDRGVTYEQYF. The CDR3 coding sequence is TGTGCCAGCAGCCACGACAGGGGGGTGACCTACGAGCAGTACTTC.

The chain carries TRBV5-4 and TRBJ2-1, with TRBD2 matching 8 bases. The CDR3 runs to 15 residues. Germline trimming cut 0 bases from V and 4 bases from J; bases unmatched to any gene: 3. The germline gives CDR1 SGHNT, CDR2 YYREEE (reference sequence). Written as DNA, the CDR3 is TGTGCCAGCAGCTTGGATGCGGGGGGATACAATGAGCAGTTCTTC. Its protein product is CASSLDAGGYNEQFF.

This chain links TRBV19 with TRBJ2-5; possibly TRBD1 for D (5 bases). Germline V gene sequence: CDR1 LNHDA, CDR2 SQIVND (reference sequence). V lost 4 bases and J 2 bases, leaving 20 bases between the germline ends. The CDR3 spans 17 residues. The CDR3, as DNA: TGTGCCAGTAGTAAAAGGGGTTGGTCGGCAGCTCAAGAGACCCAGTACTTC. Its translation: CASSKRGWSAAQETQYF.

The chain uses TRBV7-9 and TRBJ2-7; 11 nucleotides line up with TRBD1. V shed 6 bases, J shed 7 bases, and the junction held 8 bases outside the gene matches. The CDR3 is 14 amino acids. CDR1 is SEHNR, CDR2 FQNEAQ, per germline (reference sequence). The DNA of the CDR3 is TGTGCCAGCAGAGGGACAGGGGGATCGGGAGAGCAGTACTTC. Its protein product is CASRGTGGSGEQYF.